The source of this T cell receptor (beta chain) is a study of T cells in Graves' hyperthyroidism and ophthalmopathy. Study-wide background: The initial diagnosis was the point when peripheral blood was collected, ahead of any treatment.

As for this clonotype: The antigen is undetermined.

Authors of the study amplified TCR beta CDR3 regions from RNA transcripts. First-round RT-PCR of the TCR CDR3 relied on the HTBI primer set. MiXCR was run by TCRdb on the multiplex PCR reads, yielding one entry per CDR3 protein. The repertoire includes around 200,000 distinct CDR3 sequences, around 17% of them detected once, and roughly 44% sits in the top ten. In patients aged 18 to 65, hyperthyroidism was newly diagnosed, with duration under 2 months. PBMCs were collected from an approximately 10 ml volume of fresh peripheral blood. Overall study results and limits: Blood also showed most of the thyroid clonotypes that were expanded above 0.001.

Deletions cut 1 base from V and 5 bases from J, with 2 bases between. This CDR3 has 11 amino acids. Germline V gives CDR1 KGHSH, CDR2 LQKENI. The material sequenced was blood. This chain joins TRBV18 and TRBJ1-1, with D unclear. The source is a man aged 35 to 55 with Graves' hyperthyroidism. CDR3 nucleotide sequence: TGTGCCAGCTCACCACTAACTGAAGCTTTCTTT. Protein: CASSPLTEAFF.